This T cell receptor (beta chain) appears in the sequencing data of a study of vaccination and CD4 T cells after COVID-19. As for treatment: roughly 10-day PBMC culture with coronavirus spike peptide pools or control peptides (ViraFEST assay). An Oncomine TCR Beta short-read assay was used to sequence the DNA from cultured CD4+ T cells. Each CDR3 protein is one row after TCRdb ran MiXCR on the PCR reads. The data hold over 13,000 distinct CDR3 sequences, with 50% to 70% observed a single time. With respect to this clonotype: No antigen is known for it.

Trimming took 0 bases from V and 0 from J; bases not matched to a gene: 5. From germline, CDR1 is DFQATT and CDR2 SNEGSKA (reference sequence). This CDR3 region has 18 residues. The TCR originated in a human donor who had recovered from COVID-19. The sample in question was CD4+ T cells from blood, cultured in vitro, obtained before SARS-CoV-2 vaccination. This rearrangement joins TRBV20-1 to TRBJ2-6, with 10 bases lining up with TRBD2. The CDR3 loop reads CSARDVLAGSSGANVLTF. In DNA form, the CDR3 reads TGCAGTGCTAGAGATGTACTAGCGGGAAGCTCTGGGGCCAACGTCCTGACTTTC.